This T cell receptor beta chain was found in a study of glioma-infiltrating T cells after dendritic cell vaccination. General observations from the study: Longer survival after dendritic cell vaccination followed higher pretreatment TIL content.

Selection required adequate fresh-frozen tumor tissue plus more than two years' survival data. Blood PBMC samples: pre-vaccination, two weeks post third vaccination, and at tumor progression. The J segment lost 5 bases and the V segment lost 5 bases, leaving 11 bases of the junction unmatched. The germline V gene encodes CDR1 SGHRS and CDR2 YFSETQ. The length of the CDR3 is 17 residues. Amplification used 60 V beta primers and 13 J beta primers. TCRdb's copy holds only in-frame clones and misses some; the assay was immunoSEQ multiplex PCR. The sample carries about 67,000 clones, around 81% recorded once. Comment on this clone: Its specificity is unknown.

Specimen: blood, collected before dendritic cell vaccination. The sequence came from a human donor with glioblastoma. The chain is built from TRBV5-1 and TRBJ2-5; 14 bases line up with TRBD2. CDR3 sequence reads: CASSPGTSGGLPETQYF. The DNA for the CDR3 is TGCGCCAGCAGTCCGGGGACTAGCGGGGGCCTCCCGGAGACCCAGTACTTC.